Described below is a single T cell receptor beta chain sequence and its context. Its antigen is as yet unknown. This sample was included in a study of beta chain features in type 1 diabetes. Germline V CDR1 and CDR2: SGHTA, FQGNSA. V was pared by 5 bases and J by 6 bases, with 9 bases of the junction left unmatched. The CDR3 sequence is 15 residues long. Study results and caveats: Type 1 diabetes patients showed fewer insertions and more deletions at VDJ junctions. Within each of all four CD4+ subsets, Type 1 diabetes patients had TCRB CDR3s that were moderately but significantly shorter.

What was sequenced were expressed TCRB transcripts, since all of the isolated RNA had been reverse transcribed. TCRdb keeps only in-frame clones here, not all; method: immunoSEQ multiplex PCR. Here the sample spans under 400,000 clones, about 12% being singletons. This receptor was taken from a young woman with type 1 diabetes. The chain joins TRBV7-2 to TRBJ1-4, with 7 bases aligning to TRBD1. The specimen was naive CD4+ T cells from blood. CDR3: CASSPRTGVDEKLFF. CDR3 coding DNA: TGTGCCAGCAGCCCACGAACAGGGGTAGATGAAAAACTGTTTTTT. Drawing the rest from reference TRBV7-2 and TRBJ1-4, the complete variable domain is GAGVSQSPSNKVTEKGKDVELRCDPISGHTALYWYRQSLGQGLEFLIYFQGNSAPDKSGLPSDRFSAERTGGSVSTLTIQRTQQEDSAVYLCASSPRTGVDEKLFFGSGTQLSVL.